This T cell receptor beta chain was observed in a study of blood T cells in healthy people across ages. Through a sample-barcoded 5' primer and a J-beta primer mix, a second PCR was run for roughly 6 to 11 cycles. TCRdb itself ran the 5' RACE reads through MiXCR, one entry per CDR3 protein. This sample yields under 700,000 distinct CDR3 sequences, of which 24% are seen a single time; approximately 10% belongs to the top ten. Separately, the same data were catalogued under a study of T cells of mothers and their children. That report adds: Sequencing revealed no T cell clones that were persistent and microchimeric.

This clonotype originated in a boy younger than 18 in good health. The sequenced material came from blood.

CDR3 sequence: CATSTRNLMETPEETQYF. The DNA of the CDR3 is TGTGCCACCAGCACTAGAAACCTCATGGAGACGCCGGAAGAGACCCAGTACTTC. V gene TRBV15 combines with J gene TRBJ2-5; D unclear. Germline V gene sequence: CDR1 LNHNV, CDR2 YYDKDF (reference sequence). V was pared by 4 bases and J by 3 bases, with 24 bases between. The CDR3 is made up of 18 amino acids.